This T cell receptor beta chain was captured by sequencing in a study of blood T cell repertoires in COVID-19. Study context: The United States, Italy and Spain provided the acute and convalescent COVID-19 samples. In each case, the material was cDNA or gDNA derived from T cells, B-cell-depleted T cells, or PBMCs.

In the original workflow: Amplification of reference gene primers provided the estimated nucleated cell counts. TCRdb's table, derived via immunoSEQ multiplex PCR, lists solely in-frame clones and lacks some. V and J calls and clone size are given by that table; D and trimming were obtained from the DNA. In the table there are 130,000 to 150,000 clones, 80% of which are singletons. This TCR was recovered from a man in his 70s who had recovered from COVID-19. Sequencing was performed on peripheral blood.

The DNA of the CDR3 is TGTGCCAGTAGTATACAAGGCATAGAGGCTGCTGGAAACACCATATATTTT. Encoded protein: CASSIQGIEAAGNTIYF. The J gene is TRBJ1-3, the V gene TRBV19; D is undetermined. Germline CDR1 and CDR2: LNHDA and SQIVND (reference sequence). V was pared by 2 bases and J by 2 bases, with 16 bases between. This CDR3 contains 17 residues. The full variable domain, its missing parts supplied by reference TRBV19 and TRBJ1-3, is DGGITQSPKYLFRKEGQNVTLSCEQNLNHDAMYWYRQDPGQGLRLIYYSQIVNDFQKGDIAEGYSVSREKKESFPLTVTSAQKNPTAFYLCASSIQGIEAAGNTIYFGEGSWLTVV.